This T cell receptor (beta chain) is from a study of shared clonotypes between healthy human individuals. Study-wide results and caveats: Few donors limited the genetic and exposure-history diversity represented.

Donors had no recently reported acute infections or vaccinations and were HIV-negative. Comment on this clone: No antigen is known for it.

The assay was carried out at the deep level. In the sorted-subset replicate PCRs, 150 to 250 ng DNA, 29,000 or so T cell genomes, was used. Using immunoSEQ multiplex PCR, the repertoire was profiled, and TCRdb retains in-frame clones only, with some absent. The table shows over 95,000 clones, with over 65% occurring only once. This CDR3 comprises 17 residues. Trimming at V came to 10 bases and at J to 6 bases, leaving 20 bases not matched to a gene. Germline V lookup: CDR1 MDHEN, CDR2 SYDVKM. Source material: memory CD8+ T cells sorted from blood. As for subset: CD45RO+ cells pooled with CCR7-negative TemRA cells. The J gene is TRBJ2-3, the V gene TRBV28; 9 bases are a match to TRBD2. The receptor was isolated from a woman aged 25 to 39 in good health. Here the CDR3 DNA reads TGTGCCACCCTCCCTAGCGGGATTGTGGGGATGGCTGATACGCAGTATTTT. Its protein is CATLPSGIVGMADTQYF.